The rows below give T cell receptor beta chains drawn from one sample of a study of PD-1 blockade in classical Hodgkin lymphoma. TCRdb's table, derived via immunoSEQ multiplex PCR, lists solely in-frame clones and lacks some. The table records 10,000 or so clones, approximately 74% of them present only once. The sample consisted of CD4+ T cells from blood, taken before the fourth cycle of nivolumab. These receptors all stem from a human donor with classical Hodgkin lymphoma. The CDR3 runs from the conserved cysteine through the conserved F or W. D genes are given only for firm matches. The size field is filled for only some rows; it gives once, few, many or a size class.

V	J	size	D	CDR3	DNA
TRBV18	TRBJ1-1	-	-	CASSPVGRTEAFF	TGTGCCAGCTCACCGGTAGGTAGGACTGAAGCTTTCTTT
TRBV28	TRBJ2-2	-	TRBD1	CASRTGTVYSELFF	TGTGCCAGCAGAACCGGGACAGTTTACTCGGAGCTGTTTTTT
TRBV5-1	TRBJ2-3	-	-	CASSLSGPRTDTQYF	TGCGCCAGCAGCTTATCCGGACCCCGCACAGATACGCAGTATTTT
TRBV18	TRBJ2-7	-	TRBD1	CASSPPSGQGTIEQYF	TGTGCCAGCTCACCTCCCTCGGGACAGGGAACGATCGAGCAGTACTTC
TRBV9	TRBJ1-2	-	-	CASSVGKFRDYGYTF	TGTGCCAGCAGCGTAGGAAAGTTTCGGGACTATGGCTACACCTTC
TRBV18	TRBJ1-4	-	-	CASSPVSANEKLFF	TGTGCCAGCTCCCCCGTTTCGGCTAATGAAAAACTGTTTTTT
TRBV2	TRBJ1-2	-	-	CASSVQGNGYTF	TGTGCCAGCAGTGTCCAGGGAAATGGCTACACCTTC
TRBV28	TRBJ2-5	-	-	CASSGSPHTQETQYF	TGTGCCAGCAGTGGGTCGCCCCACACACAAGAGACCCAGTACTTC
TRBV9	TRBJ2-5	once	TRBD2	CASSDLTRGEETQYF	TGTGCCAGCAGCGATCTCACCCGGGGGGAAGAGACCCAGTACTTC
TRBV27	TRBJ2-4	-	TRBD1	CASSPGTGKNIQYF	TGTGCCAGCAGTCCCGGGACAGGGAAAAACATTCAGTACTTC
TRBV2	TRBJ2-7	-	-	CASSEEAAGYEQYF	TGTGCCAGCAGTGAAGAGGCGGCTGGTTACGAGCAGTACTTC
TRBV10-3	TRBJ2-1	few	TRBD2	CAIRWWGASGNNEQFF	TGTGCCATCCGGTGGTGGGGGGCTAGCGGGAACAATGAGCAGTTCTTC
TRBV6-1	TRBJ2-6	-	-	CASSEAGKGLAGANVLTF	TGTGCCAGCAGTGAAGCGGGGAAAGGGCTCGCCGGGGCCAACGTCCTGACTTTC
TRBV18	TRBJ1-2	-	TRBD1	CASSPEGQGSGYTF	TGTGCCAGCTCACCCGAGGGACAGGGGAGTGGCTACACCTTC
TRBV28	TRBJ1-3	-	-	CASSLGSGFGNTIYF	TGTGCCAGCAGTTTAGGGTCAGGGTTTGGAAACACCATATATTTT
TRBV30	TRBJ1-2	-	-	CAGGRRVGYTF	TGTGCCGGAGGCCGAAGGGTAGGCTACACCTTC
TRBV7-2	TRBJ2-1	-	-	CASSLASARVKGQNEQFF	TGTGCCAGCAGCTTAGCTAGCGCAAGGGTAAAAGGGCAGAATGAGCAGTTCTTC
TRBV7-8	TRBJ1-1	-	-	CASSPSGGSNTEAFF	TGTGCCAGCAGCCCCTCTGGGGGGTCGAACACTGAAGCTTTCTTT
TRBV20-1	TRBJ2-7	-	-	CSATTTYEQYF	TGCAGTGCCACAACCACCTACGAGCAGTACTTC
TRBV6-5	TRBJ2-1	-	TRBD1	CASNPLARGNEQFF	TGTGCCAGCAACCCCCTGGCCAGGGGGAATGAGCAGTTCTTC
TRBV28	TRBJ2-1	-	TRBD2	CASFPGTSYNEQFF	TGTGCCAGTTTCCCCGGGACTAGCTACAATGAGCAGTTCTTC
TRBV14	TRBJ2-1	-	TRBD2	CASSQPRGGLAVYNEQFF	TGTGCCAGCAGCCAACCCCGAGGAGGGCTAGCGGTCTACAATGAGCAGTTCTTC
TRBV5-4	TRBJ1-1	-	-	CASSTDTAEAFF	TGTGCCAGCAGCACAGACACAGCTGAAGCTTTCTTT
TRBV6-1	TRBJ2-2	-	TRBD1	CASSDLSGTGTGELFF	TGTGCCAGCAGTGACTTATCCGGGACAGGGACCGGGGAGCTGTTTTTT
TRBV19	TRBJ2-7	-	-	CASSYRPSDLYEQYF	TGTGCCAGTAGCTATAGGCCCTCGGACCTTTACGAGCAGTACTTC
TRBV6-5	TRBJ1-4	-	-	CAGSYLQGNEKLFF	TGTGCCGGCAGTTACTTACAGGGTAATGAAAAACTGTTTTTT
TRBV19	TRBJ2-1	-	-	CASSNPRSGESYNEQFF	TGTGCCAGTAGTAACCCACGGTCGGGGGAGTCCTACAATGAGCAGTTCTTC
TRBV7-2	TRBJ2-2	few	TRBD2	CASSPRAGDTGELFF	TGTGCCAGCAGCCCCCGGGCGGGAGACACCGGGGAGCTGTTTTTT